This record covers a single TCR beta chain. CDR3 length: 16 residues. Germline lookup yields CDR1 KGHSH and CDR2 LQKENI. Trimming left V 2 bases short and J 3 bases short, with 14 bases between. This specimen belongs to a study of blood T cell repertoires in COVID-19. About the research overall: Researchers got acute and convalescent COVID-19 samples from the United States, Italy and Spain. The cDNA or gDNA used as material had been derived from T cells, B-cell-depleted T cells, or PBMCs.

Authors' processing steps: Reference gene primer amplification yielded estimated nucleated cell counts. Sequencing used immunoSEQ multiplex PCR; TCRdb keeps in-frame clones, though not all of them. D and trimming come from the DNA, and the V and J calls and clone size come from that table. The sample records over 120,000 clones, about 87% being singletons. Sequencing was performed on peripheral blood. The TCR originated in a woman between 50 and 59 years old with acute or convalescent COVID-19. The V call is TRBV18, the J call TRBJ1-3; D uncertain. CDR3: CASSPNVGAFGNTIYF. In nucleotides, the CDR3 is TGTGCCAGCTCACCAAACGTGGGAGCCTTTGGAAACACCATATATTTT.